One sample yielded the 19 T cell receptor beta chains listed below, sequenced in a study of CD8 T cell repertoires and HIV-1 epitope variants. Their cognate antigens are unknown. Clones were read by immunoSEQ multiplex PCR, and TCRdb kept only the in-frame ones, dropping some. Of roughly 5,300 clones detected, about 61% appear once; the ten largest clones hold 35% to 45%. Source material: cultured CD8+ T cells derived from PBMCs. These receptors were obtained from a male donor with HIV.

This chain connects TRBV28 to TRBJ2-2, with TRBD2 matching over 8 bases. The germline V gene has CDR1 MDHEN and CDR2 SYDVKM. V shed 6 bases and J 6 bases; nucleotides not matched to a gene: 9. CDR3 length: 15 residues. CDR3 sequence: CASSQRETISGELFF. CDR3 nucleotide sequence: TGTGCCAGCAGCCAGCGGGAGACGATTTCCGGGGAGCTGTTTTTT.

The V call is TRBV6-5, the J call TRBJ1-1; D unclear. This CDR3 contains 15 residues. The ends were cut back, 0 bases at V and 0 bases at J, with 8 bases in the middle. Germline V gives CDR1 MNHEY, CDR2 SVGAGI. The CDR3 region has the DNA TGTGCCAGCAGTTACTCGGGAGCTTTGAACACTGAAGCTTTCTTT. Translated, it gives CASSYSGALNTEAFF.

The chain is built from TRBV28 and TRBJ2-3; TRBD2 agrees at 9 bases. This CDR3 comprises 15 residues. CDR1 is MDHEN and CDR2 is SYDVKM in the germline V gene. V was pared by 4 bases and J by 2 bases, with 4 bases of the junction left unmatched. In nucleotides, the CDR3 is TGTGCCAGCAGTTGGAGCGGGGGGTTCACAGATACGCAGTATTTT. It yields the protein CASSWSGGFTDTQYF.

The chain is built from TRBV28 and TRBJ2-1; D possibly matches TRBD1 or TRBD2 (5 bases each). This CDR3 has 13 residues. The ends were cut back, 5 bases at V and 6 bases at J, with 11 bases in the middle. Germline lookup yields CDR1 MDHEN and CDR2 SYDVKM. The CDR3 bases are TGTGCCAGCAGTGGGGACCGACTCAATGAGCAGTTCTTC. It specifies CASSGDRLNEQFF.

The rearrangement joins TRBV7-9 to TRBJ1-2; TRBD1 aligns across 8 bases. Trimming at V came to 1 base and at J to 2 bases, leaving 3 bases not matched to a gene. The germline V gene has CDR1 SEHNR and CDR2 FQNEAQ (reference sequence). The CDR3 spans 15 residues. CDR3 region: CASSLESGGNYGYTF. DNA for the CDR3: TGTGCCAGCAGCTTAGAGTCAGGGGGCAACTATGGCTACACCTTC.

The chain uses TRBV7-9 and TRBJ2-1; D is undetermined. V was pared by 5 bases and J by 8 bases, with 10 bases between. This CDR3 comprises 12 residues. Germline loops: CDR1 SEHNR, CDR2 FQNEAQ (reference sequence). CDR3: CASSLYEDEQFF. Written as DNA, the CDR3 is TGTGCCAGCAGCCTTTATGAGGATGAGCAGTTCTTC.

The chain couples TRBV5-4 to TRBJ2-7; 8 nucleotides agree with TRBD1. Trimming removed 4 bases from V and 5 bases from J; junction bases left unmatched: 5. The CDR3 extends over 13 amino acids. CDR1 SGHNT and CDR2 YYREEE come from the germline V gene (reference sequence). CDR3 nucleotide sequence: TGTGCCAGCAGCCGTCGACAGGGGAACGAGCAGTACTTC. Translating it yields CASSRRQGNEQYF.

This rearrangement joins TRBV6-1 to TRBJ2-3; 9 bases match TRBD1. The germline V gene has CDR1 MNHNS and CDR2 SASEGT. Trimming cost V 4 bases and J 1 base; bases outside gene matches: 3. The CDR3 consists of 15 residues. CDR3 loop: CASSGWDRGTDTQYF. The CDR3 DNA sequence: TGTGCCAGCAGTGGGTGGGACAGGGGCACAGATACGCAGTATTTT.

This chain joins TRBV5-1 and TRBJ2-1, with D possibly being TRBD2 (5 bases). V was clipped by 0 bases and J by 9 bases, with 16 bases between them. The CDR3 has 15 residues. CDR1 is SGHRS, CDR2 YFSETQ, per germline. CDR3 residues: CASSLGSASRGEQFF. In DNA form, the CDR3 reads TGCGCCAGCAGCTTGGGTTCCGCTAGCCGGGGTGAGCAGTTCTTC. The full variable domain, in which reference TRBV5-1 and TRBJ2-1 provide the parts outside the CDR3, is KAGVTQTPRYLIKTRGQQVTLSCSPISGHRSVSWYQQTPGQGLQFLFEYFSETQRNKGNFPGRFSGRQFSNSRSEMNVSTLELGDSALYLCASSLGSASRGEQFFGPGTRLTVL.

CDR3 amino acids: CASSYGQVDTGELFF. The CDR3 region has the DNA TGTGCCAGCAGTTACGGGCAGGTCGACACCGGGGAGCTGTTTTTT. The V and J genes are TRBV6-5 and TRBJ2-2; D is unresolved. The CDR3 sequence is 15 residues long. Germline CDR1 MNHEY, CDR2 SVGAGI. V was pared by 2 bases and J by 3 bases, with 10 bases between.

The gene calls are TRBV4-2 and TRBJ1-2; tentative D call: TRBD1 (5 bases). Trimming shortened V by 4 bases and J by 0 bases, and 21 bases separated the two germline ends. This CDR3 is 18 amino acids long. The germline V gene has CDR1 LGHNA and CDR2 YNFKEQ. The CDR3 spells CASSLLGGRVLTNYGYTF. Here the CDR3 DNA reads TGTGCCAGCAGCCTGCTTGGGGGAAGGGTGCTTACTAACTATGGCTACACCTTC.

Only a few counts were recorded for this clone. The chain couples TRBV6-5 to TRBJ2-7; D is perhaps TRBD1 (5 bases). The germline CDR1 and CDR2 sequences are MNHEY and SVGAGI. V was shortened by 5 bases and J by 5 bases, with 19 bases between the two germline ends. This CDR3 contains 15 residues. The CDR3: CASSGDGAGVDEQYF. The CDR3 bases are TGTGCCAGCAGTGGGGATGGGGCAGGTGTCGACGAGCAGTACTTC.

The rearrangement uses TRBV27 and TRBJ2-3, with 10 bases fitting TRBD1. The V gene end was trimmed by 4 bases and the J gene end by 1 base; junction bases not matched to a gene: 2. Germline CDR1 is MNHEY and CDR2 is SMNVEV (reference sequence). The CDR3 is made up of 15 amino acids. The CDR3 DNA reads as TGTGCCAGCAGTTCAGGACAGGGGGGCACAGATACGCAGTATTTT. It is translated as CASSSGQGGTDTQYF.

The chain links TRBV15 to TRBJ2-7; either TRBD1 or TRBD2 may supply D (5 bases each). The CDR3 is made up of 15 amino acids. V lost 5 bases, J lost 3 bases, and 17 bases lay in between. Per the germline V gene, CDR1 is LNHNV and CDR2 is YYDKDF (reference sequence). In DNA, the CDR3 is TGTGCCACCAGCCCAGAGGGGACGCAGAGCTACGAGCAGTACTTC. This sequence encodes CATSPEGTQSYEQYF.

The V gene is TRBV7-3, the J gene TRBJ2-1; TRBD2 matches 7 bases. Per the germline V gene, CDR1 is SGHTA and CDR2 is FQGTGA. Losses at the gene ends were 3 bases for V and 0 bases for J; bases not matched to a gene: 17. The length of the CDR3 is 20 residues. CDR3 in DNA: TGTGCCAGCAGCTTTAGTCCCTTTAGTAGCGGGTTGAGCTCCTACAATGAGCAGTTCTTC. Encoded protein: CASSFSPFSSGLSSYNEQFF.

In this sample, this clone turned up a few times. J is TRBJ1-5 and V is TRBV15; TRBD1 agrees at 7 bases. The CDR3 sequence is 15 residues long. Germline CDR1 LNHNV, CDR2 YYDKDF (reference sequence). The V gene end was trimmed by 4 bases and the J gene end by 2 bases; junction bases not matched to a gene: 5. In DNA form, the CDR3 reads TGTGCCACCAGCAATTCCGGACAGGGCAATCAGCCCCAGCATTTT. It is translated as CATSNSGQGNQPQHF.

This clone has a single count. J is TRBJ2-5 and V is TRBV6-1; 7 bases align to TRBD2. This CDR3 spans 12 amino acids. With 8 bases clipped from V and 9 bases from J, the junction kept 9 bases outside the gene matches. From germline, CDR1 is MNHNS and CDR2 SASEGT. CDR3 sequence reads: CASFRGGSAQYF. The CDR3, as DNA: TGTGCCAGCTTTAGGGGAGGGTCGGCCCAGTACTTC.

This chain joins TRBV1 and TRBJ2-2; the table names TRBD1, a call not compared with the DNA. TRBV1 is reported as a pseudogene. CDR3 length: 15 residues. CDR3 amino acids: CTSSQGTGGTGELFF. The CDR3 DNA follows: TGCACCAGCAGCCAAGGGACAGGGGGCACCGGGGAGCTGTTTTTT.

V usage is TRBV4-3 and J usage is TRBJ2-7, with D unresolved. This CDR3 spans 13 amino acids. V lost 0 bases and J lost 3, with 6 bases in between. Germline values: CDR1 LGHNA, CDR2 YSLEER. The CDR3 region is CASSQELSYEQYF. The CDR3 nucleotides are TGCGCCAGCAGCCAAGAATTAAGCTACGAGCAGTACTTC.